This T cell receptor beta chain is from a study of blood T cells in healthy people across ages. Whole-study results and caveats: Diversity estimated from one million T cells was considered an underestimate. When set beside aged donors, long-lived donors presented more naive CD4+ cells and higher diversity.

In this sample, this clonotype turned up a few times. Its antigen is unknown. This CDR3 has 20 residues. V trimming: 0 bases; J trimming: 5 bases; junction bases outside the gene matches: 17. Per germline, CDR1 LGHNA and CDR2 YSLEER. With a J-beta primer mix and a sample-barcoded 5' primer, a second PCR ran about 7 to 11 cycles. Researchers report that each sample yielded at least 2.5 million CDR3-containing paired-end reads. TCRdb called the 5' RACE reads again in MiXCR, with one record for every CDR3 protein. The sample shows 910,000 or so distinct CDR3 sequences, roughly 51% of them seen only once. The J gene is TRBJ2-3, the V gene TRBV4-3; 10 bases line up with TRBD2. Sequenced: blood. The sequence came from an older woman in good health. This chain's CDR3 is CASSQDVSSGRTTNQDTQYF. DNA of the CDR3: TGCGCCAGCAGCCAAGATGTTTCTAGCGGGAGAACCACTAATCAAGATACGCAGTATTTT.